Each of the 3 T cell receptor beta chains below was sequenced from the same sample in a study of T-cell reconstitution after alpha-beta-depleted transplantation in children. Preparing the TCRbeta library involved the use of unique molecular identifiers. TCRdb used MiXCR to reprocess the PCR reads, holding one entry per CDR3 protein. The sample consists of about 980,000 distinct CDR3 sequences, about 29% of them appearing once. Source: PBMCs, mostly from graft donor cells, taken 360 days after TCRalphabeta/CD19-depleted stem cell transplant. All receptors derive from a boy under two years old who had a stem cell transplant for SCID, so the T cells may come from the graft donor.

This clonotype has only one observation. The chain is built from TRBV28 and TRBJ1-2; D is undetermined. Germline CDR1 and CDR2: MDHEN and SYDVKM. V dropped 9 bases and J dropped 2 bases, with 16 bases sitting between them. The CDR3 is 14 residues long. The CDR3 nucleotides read TGTGCCAGTACCGGGCCACAGAGGAACTATGGCTACACCTTC. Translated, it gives CASTGPQRNYGYTF.

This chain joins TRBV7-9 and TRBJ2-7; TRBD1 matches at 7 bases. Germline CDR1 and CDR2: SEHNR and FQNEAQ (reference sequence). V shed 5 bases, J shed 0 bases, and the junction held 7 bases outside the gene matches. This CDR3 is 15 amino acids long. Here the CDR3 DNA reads TGTGCCAGCAGCGACCGGGACAGAAGCTCCTACGAGCAGTACTTC. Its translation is CASSDRDRSSYEQYF.

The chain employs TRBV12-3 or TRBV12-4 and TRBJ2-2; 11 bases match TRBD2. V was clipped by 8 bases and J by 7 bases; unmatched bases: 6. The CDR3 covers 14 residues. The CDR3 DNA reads TGTGCCAGCGGGGGACTAGCGGCGGTCGGGGAGCTGTTTTTT. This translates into CASGGLAAVGELFF.